The text below deals with one T cell receptor (beta chain). The antigen remains unidentified. Assay used: immunoSEQ multiplex PCR; TCRdb lists only in-frame clones, some missing. The table has over 100,000 clones, approximately 58% seen once; the top ten hold approximately 35%. V was pared by 1 base and J by 8 bases, with 14 bases between. CDR3 size: 15 residues. Per germline, CDR1 MDHEN and CDR2 SYDVKM. The data derive from a study of cytotoxic CD8 clonotypes in ibrutinib-treated CLL. The wider study: Collecting the response samples happened after a median 12 months of treatment, with a range of 6 to 36. Findings of the study overall: Sampling time points were not equivalent between sustained-remission and progressing patients. Patients showed higher baseline clonality than age-matched healthy donors, and it tracked circulating CD8+ T-cell counts.

The TCR originated in a human donor with chronic lymphocytic leukemia. The sample in question was PBMCs, obtained after 24 months of ibrutinib treatment. The rearrangement links TRBV28 to TRBJ1-4; tentative D call: TRBD1 (5 bases). DNA for the CDR3: TGTGCCAGCAGTTTATCTGGTCAGGGTGACGAAAAACTGTTTTTT. Translation gives CASSLSGQGDEKLFF.